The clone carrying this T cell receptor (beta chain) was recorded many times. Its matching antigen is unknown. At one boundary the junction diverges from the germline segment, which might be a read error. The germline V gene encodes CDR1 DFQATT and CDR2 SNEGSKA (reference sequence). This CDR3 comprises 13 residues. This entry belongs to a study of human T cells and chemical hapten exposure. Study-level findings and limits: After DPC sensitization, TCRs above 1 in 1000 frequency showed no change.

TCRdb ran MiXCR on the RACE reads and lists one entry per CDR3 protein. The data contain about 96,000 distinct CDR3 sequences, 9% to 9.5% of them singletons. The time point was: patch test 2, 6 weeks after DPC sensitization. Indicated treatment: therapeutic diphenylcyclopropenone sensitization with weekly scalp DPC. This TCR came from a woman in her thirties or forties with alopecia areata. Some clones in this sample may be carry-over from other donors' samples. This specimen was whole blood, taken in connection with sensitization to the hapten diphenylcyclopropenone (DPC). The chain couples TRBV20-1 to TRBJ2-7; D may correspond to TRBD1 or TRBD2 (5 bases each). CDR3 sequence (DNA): TGCAGTGCGAGAGGGGAGAGCTCCTACGAGCAGTACTTC. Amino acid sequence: CSARGESSYEQYF.